The 28 T cell receptor beta chains reported below all come from one sample, sequenced in a study of cytomegalovirus exposure and HLA in healthy donors. A multiplex PCR was run with 60 Vbeta primers and 13 Jbeta primers. Method: immunoSEQ multiplex PCR; TCRdb's copy keeps in-frame clones and lacks some. The sample records some 180,000 clones, around 76% being singletons. Sequenced input: PBMCs. These receptors all stem from a woman aged 30 to 39 in good health and CMV-seropositive.

This chain joins TRBV19 and TRBJ2-7; D possibly corresponds to TRBD2 (7 bases). This CDR3 comprises 14 residues. Germline CDR1 reads LNHDA; CDR2 reads SQIVND (reference sequence). V was shortened by 5 bases and J by 1 base, with 12 bases between the two germline ends. This CDR3 is CASSAGDISYEQYF. In DNA, the CDR3 is TGTGCCAGTAGTGCGGGGGACATTTCCTACGAGCAGTACTTC.

This chain links TRBV14 with TRBJ2-1, with D possibly TRBD2 on 5 matching bases. V lost 1 base and J 9 bases, leaving 13 bases between the germline ends. The CDR3 has 14 residues. CDR1 SGHDN and CDR2 FVKESK come from the germline V gene. CDR3 residues: CASSQGASWSEQFF. The CDR3 DNA sequence: TGTGCCAGCAGCCAAGGTGCTAGCTGGAGTGAGCAGTTCTTC.

This chain connects TRBV4-3 to TRBJ1-6, with D unclear. V was clipped by 0 bases and J by 15 bases, with 18 bases between them. Per germline, CDR1 LGHNA and CDR2 YSLEER. There are 15 residues in the CDR3. The chain's CDR3 is CASSQDTGEVRRLHF. DNA for the CDR3: TGCGCCAGCAGCCAAGATACCGGGGAGGTGAGACGCCTCCACTTT.

The genes are TRBV10-1 and TRBJ2-3, with 7 bases matching TRBD1. The CDR3 spans 15 residues. V dropped 8 bases and J dropped 2; count of bases not matched to a gene: 10. Looked up from germline, CDR1 is WNHNN and CDR2 is SYGVQD (reference sequence). Here the CDR3 DNA reads TGCGCCAGCGGGGGACAGAAGGCTTTCACAGATACGCAGTATTTT. It encodes CASGGQKAFTDTQYF.

This chain links TRBV5-4 with TRBJ1-4; 7 bases match TRBD1. J was trimmed by 3 bases and V by 3 bases; bases with no gene match: 5. This CDR3 comprises 15 residues. CDR1 and CDR2 from the germline V gene are SGHNT and YYREEE (reference sequence). The CDR3, as DNA: TGTGCCAGCAGCTCTAAACAGGGGTCTAATGAAAAACTGTTTTTT. The encoded protein is CASSSKQGSNEKLFF.

J is TRBJ1-1 and V is TRBV11-2; 7 bases agree with TRBD1. The germline gives CDR1 SGHAT, CDR2 FQNNGV. V dropped 6 bases and J dropped 8; count of bases not matched to a gene: 6. The CDR3 consists of 12 residues. The CDR3, as DNA: TGTGCCAGCAGTCACGGGACAGTCGAAGCTTTCTTT. Protein product: CASSHGTVEAFF.

This chain connects TRBV7-6 to TRBJ1-6, with unresolved D. CDR3 length equals 14 residues. The germline gives CDR1 SGHVS, CDR2 FNYEAQ. Deletions cut 1 base from V and 7 bases from J, with 8 bases between. This chain's CDR3 is CASSLDGGNSPLHF. CDR3 nucleotides: TGTGCCAGCAGCTTAGACGGCGGGAATTCACCCCTCCACTTT.

This rearrangement joins TRBV5-6 to TRBJ1-3; TRBD1 might be the D (5 bases). This CDR3 is built from 14 residues. The V gene's germline CDR1 is SGHDT and CDR2 YYEEEE. Trimming left V 3 bases short and J 4 bases short, with 11 bases between. The CDR3 region is CASSYPRAGNTIYF. The DNA for the CDR3 is TGTGCCAGCAGCTACCCCAGGGCGGGAAACACCATATATTTT.

This clone showed up just a few times. V and J are TRBV7-2 and TRBJ1-1; tentative D call: TRBD1 (6 bases). Looked up from germline, CDR1 is SGHTA and CDR2 is FQGNSA. The CDR3 is 17 amino acids. The V gene lost 1 base and the J gene lost 2 bases, with 17 bases spanning the gap. This CDR3 reads CASSLGGRGATNTEAFF. The CDR3 bases are TGTGCCAGCAGCTTAGGGGGGCGGGGGGCTACAAACACTGAAGCTTTCTTT.

This clone appeared once. The V call is TRBV7-8, the J call TRBJ2-3; TRBD2 aligns across 12 bases. Germline V gene sequence: CDR1 SGHVS, CDR2 FQNEAQ. The CDR3 is 16 amino acids. The V gene end was trimmed by 5 bases and the J gene end by 3 bases; junction bases not matched to a gene: 6. CDR3 loop: CASSRRTSGVTDTQYF. DNA of the CDR3: TGTGCCAGCAGCCGCCGGACTAGCGGGGTAACAGATACGCAGTATTTT.

The CDR3 region is CASSFTPNTEAFF. DNA for the CDR3: TGTGCCAGTAGTTTTACACCGAACACTGAAGCTTTCTTT. V is TRBV19 and J is TRBJ1-1; D not resolved. Germline CDR1 LNHDA, CDR2 SQIVND (reference sequence). This CDR3 is 13 amino acids long. V lost 5 bases to trimming and J lost 1 base, with 8 bases between them. Full variable domain (missing parts from reference TRBV19 and TRBJ1-1): DGGITQSPKYLFRKEGQNVTLSCEQNLNHDAMYWYRQDPGQGLRLIYYSQIVNDFQKGDIAEGYSVSREKKESFPLTVTSAQKNPTAFYLCASSFTPNTEAFFGQGTRLTVV.

The V and J genes are TRBV12-1 and TRBJ1-5; the D call TRBD1 from the table was never checked on the DNA. TRBV12-1 is a documented pseudogene. The CDR3 length is 8 residues. The CDR3 spells CAQGKGHF. For the CDR3, the DNA is TGTGCCCAGGGGAAGGGGCATTTT.

The J gene is TRBJ2-3, the V gene TRBV12-5, with D possibly TRBD2 on 5 matching bases. V was clipped by 7 bases and J by 6 bases, with 8 bases between them. The germline gives CDR1 LGHNT, CDR2 FRNRAP. The CDR3 has 11 amino acids. CDR3 loop: CASVKRDTQYF. As DNA, the CDR3 is TGTGCTAGTGTCAAGCGGGATACGCAGTATTTT. Full variable domain (remainder filled in from reference TRBV12-5 and TRBJ2-3): DARVTQTPRHKVTEMGQEVTMRCQPILGHNTVFWYRQTMMQGLELLAYFRNRAPLDDSGMPKDRFSAEMPDATLATLKIQPSEPRDSAVYFCASVKRDTQYFGPGTRLTVL.

The chain recombines TRBV5-1 with TRBJ1-4; the D gene is possibly TRBD1 (5 bases). Germline V CDR1 and CDR2: SGHRS, YFSETQ. The V and J ends lost 1 base and 7 bases respectively, with 17 bases between them. The CDR3 sequence is 16 residues long. CDR3 DNA sequence: TGCGCCAGCAGCTTGAATCTGCTGTCCGGGGGTGAAAAACTGTTTTTT. Encoded protein: CASSLNLLSGGEKLFF. The variable domain in full, completed from reference TRBV5-1 and TRBJ1-4, reads KAGVTQTPRYLIKTRGQQVTLSCSPISGHRSVSWYQQTPGQGLQFLFEYFSETQRNKGNFPGRFSGRQFSNSRSEMNVSTLELGDSALYLCASSLNLLSGGEKLFFGSGTQLSVL.

V is TRBV4-1 and J is TRBJ2-5; 7 bases fit TRBD2. The CDR3 contains 17 residues. With 0 bases clipped from V and 5 bases from J, the junction kept 12 bases outside the gene matches. Germline lookup yields CDR1 MGHRA and CDR2 YSYEKL. The CDR3 loop is CASSQDSARRGSETQYF. CDR3 DNA sequence: TGCGCCAGCAGCCAAGATTCGGCTAGGCGGGGGTCCGAGACCCAGTACTTC.

The V call is TRBV18, the J call TRBJ1-5, with D unresolved. Per the germline V gene, CDR1 is KGHSH and CDR2 is LQKENI. V was cut by 2 bases and J by 4 bases, with 9 bases left in between. CDR3 size: 14 residues. The CDR3 region is CASSPFSGNQPQHF. DNA for the CDR3: TGTGCCAGCTCACCATTTTCGGGAAATCAGCCCCAGCATTTT.

On this clone: This same CDR3 is encoded by further DNA sequences in the sample. This chain joins TRBV5-1 and TRBJ1-3; the match to TRBD1 covers 7 bases. The V gene end was trimmed by 1 base and the J gene end by 0 bases; junction bases not matched to a gene: 7. Germline loops: CDR1 SGHRS, CDR2 YFSETQ. The CDR3 is 17 amino acids. CDR3 sequence reads: CASSLPGRDSSGNTIYF. CDR3 DNA: TGCGCCAGCAGCTTGCCCGGCCGGGACAGCTCTGGAAACACCATATATTTT.

The chain joins TRBV2 to TRBJ2-3; 14 bases map to TRBD2. Germline V gives CDR1 SNHLY, CDR2 FYNNEI. Trimming took 5 bases from V and 5 from J; bases not matched to a gene: 6. The CDR3 extends over 16 amino acids. The chain's CDR3 is CASSWTSGGFGDTQYF. CDR3 sequence (DNA): TGTGCCAGCAGTTGGACTAGCGGGGGGTTTGGAGATACGCAGTATTTT.

In DNA, the CDR3 is TGTGCCAGCAGCTTACAGGGAGGAAGCACTGAAGCTTTCTTT. This codes for CASSLQGGSTEAFF. V is TRBV7-6 and J is TRBJ1-1, with a weak D call TRBD1 (5 bases). CDR1 and CDR2 (germline): SGHVS, FNYEAQ. V gave up 2 bases and J gave up 4 bases, with 11 bases separating them. The CDR3 has 14 residues.

The genes are TRBV7-2 and TRBJ2-3, with 8 bases matching TRBD2. Unmatched junction bases numbered 16, after V lost 2 bases and J lost 9 bases. Germline V lookup: CDR1 SGHTA, CDR2 FQGNSA. The CDR3 runs 17 residues. The CDR3 sequence is CASSLKAGAPRKGTQYF. The DNA for the CDR3 is TGTGCCAGCAGCTTAAAAGCGGGGGCGCCCCGTAAAGGGACGCAGTATTTT.

This clone was detected only once. The V gene is TRBV6-6, the J gene TRBJ2-7; 10 bases fit TRBD2. The CDR3 is 15 residues long. Germline CDR1 MNHNY, CDR2 SVGAGI (reference sequence). The junction had 5 bases not matched to a gene; V was cut back by 6 bases and J by 0 bases. The CDR3 sequence is CASSLAGASSYEQYF. CDR3 nucleotide sequence: TGTGCCAGCAGCCTAGCGGGGGCCAGCTCCTACGAGCAGTACTTC.

To note about this clone: Different DNA sequences within this sample yield the same CDR3. The chain has TRBV29-1 and TRBJ2-1; no firm D call. Trimming left V 5 bases short and J 3 bases short, with 14 bases between. Germline assignment: CDR1 SQVTM and CDR2 ANQGSEA. This CDR3 has 14 residues. CDR3 sequence reads: CSVLGGRLYNEQFF. The CDR3 DNA follows: TGCAGCGTTCTCGGCGGAAGGCTCTACAATGAGCAGTTCTTC.

The chain couples TRBV6-5 to TRBJ2-2, with a weak D call TRBD1 (5 bases). The CDR3 consists of 15 residues. Trimming left V 0 bases short and J 7 bases short, with 12 bases between. CDR1 MNHEY and CDR2 SVGAGI come from the germline V gene. The CDR3 nucleotides read TGTGCCAGCAGTTACTCTCCAGGGTCCGGCGGGGAGCTGTTTTTT. Protein product: CASSYSPGSGGELFF.

The V gene is TRBV28, the J gene TRBJ1-4, with a possible D match to TRBD1 (6 bases). Germline CDR1 reads MDHEN; CDR2 reads SYDVKM. V dropped 5 bases and J dropped 1 base, with 11 bases sitting between them. The CDR3 sequence is 15 residues long. CDR3: CASSRYRVTNEKLFF. DNA of the CDR3: TGTGCCAGCAGTCGTTACAGGGTAACTAATGAAAAACTGTTTTTT.

This chain links TRBV7-8 with TRBJ2-3, with unresolved D. V lost 5 bases to trimming and J lost 2 bases, with 5 bases between them. The germline CDR1 and CDR2 sequences are SGHVS and FQNEAQ. The CDR3 consists of 12 residues. The CDR3 protein is CASSQSTDTQYF. The CDR3 bases are TGTGCCAGCAGCCAATCCACAGATACGCAGTATTTT.

The chain carries TRBV4-1 and TRBJ1-2; D perhaps matches TRBD1 (5 bases). CDR3 length: 15 residues. The V gene lost 0 bases and the J gene lost 1 base, with 9 bases spanning the gap. From germline, CDR1 is MGHRA and CDR2 YSYEKL. CDR3 loop: CASSQERQSNYGYTF. DNA of the CDR3: TGCGCCAGCAGCCAAGAGAGACAGAGTAACTATGGCTACACCTTC.

The chain recombines TRBV5-4 with TRBJ2-3; D might be TRBD2 (5 bases). V gave up 5 bases and J gave up 2 bases, with 12 bases separating them. The CDR3 has 14 residues. CDR1 is SGHNT, CDR2 YYREEE, per germline (reference sequence). The CDR3 DNA follows: TGTGCCAGCAGTTCAACCGGGGACACAGATACGCAGTATTTT. Its translation: CASSSTGDTDTQYF.

This clone appeared a single time. This chain joins TRBV5-1 and TRBJ2-3, with TRBD1 matching over 7 bases. The CDR3 length is 16 residues. J gave up 2 bases and V 3 bases, and 9 bases lay outside the gene matches. Germline V lookup: CDR1 SGHRS, CDR2 YFSETQ. The CDR3 reads CASSSRGLPLTDTQYF. CDR3 in DNA: TGCGCCAGCAGCTCAAGGGGGCTCCCGCTCACAGATACGCAGTATTTT.